This record concerns one T cell receptor (beta chain) sequence. What it recognizes is unknown. Trimming left V 4 bases short and J 0 bases short, with 6 bases between. This CDR3 spans 13 amino acids. Per germline, CDR1 SGHNT and CDR2 YYREEE (reference sequence). In the PCR, 60 Vbeta and 13 Jbeta primers were used. TCRdb's table, derived via immunoSEQ multiplex PCR, lists solely in-frame clones and lacks some. This sample carries some 180,000 clones, around 75% of them seen once, and the ten largest clones take 2.9%. These data belong to a study of cytomegalovirus exposure and HLA in healthy donors. Study-level points and caveats: TCR beta chains associated with HLA were, in a later analysis, more clonally expanded than equally common others. V- and J-gene trimming in TCR beta was tied to a missense DCLRE1C variant by an analysis performed later. Being productive about 87% or about 30% of the time was typical of most TCR beta V segments in an earlier analysis.

What was sequenced was PBMCs. This TCR was recovered from a male donor in good health and CMV-seronegative. This chain links TRBV5-4 with TRBJ2-3; possibly TRBD2 for D (5 bases). In DNA form, the CDR3 reads TGTGCCAGCAGCCGGGATAGCACAGATACGCAGTATTTT. Protein product: CASSRDSTDTQYF.